This T cell receptor (beta chain) was sequenced in a study of CD8 T cells in ankylosing spondylitis. TCRdb called the 5' RACE reads again in MiXCR, with one record for every CDR3 protein. The sample lists 150,000 to 200,000 distinct CDR3 sequences, approximately 10% seen once, with 25% to 35% in the top ten. This clonotype was counted at least ten times. J gave up 1 base and V 11 bases, and 9 bases lay outside the gene matches. The germline CDR1 and CDR2 sequences are SGHVS and FQNEAQ. This CDR3 contains 14 residues. The chain couples TRBV7-8 to TRBJ2-7, with 9 bases fitting TRBD2. Sequenced: blood, either unsorted or a sorted T cell fraction (not recorded which). The TCR sequence derives from a male donor with ankylosing spondylitis or in good health (not recorded which). CDR3 bases: TGTGCCTCCATGGTTGGACTAGCGTCCTACGAGCAGTACTTC. This translates into CASMVGLASYEQYF.